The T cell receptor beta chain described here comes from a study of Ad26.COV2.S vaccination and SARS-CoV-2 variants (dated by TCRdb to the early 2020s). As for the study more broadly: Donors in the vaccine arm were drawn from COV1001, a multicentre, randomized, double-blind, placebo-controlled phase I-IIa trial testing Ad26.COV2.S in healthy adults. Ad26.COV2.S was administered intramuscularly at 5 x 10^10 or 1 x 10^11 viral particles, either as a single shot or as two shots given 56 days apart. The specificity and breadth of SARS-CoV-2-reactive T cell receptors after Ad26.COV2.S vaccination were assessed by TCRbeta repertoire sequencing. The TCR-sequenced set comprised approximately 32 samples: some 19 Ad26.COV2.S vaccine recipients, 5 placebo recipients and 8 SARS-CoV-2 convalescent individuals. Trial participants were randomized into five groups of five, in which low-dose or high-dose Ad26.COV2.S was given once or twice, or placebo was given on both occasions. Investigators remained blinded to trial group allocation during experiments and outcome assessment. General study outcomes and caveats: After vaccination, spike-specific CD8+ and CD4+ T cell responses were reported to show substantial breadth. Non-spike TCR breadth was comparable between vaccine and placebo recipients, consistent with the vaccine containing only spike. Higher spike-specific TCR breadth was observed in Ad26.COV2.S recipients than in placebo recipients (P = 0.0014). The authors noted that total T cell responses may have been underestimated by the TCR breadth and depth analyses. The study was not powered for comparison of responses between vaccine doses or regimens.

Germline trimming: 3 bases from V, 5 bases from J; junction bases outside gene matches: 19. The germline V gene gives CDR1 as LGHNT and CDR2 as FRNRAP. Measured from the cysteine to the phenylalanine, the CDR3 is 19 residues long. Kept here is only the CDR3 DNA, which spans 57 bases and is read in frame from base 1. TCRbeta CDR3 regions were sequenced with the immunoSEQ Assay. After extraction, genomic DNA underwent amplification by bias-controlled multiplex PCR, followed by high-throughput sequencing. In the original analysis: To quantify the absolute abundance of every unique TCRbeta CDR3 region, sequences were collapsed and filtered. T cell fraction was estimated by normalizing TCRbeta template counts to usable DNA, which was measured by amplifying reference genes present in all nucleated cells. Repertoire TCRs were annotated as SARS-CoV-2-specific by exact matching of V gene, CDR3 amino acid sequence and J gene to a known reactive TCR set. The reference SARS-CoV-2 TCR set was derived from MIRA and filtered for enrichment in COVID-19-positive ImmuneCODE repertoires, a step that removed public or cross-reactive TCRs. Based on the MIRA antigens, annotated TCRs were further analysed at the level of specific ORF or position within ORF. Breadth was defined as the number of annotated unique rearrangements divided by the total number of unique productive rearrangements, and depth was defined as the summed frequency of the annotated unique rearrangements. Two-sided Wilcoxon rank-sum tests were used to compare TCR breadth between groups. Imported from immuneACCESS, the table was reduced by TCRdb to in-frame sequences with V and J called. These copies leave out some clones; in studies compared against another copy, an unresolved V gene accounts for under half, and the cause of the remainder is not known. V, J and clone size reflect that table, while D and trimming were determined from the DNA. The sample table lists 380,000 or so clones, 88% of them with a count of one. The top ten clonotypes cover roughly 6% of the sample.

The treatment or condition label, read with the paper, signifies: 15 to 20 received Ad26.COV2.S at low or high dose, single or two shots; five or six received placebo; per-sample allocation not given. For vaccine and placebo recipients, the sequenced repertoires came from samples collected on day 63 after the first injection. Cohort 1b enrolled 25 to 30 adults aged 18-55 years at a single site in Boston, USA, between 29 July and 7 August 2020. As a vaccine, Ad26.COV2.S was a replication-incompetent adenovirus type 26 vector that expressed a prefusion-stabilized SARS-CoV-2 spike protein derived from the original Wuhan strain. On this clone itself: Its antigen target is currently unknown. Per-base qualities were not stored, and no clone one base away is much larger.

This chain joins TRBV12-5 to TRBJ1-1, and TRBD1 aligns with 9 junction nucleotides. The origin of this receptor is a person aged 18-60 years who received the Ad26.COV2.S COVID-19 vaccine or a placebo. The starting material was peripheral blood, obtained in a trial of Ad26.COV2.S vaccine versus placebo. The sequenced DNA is TGTGCTAGTGGTTTAGCTTCAACTTCACAGGGGGCTTTAGGGACTGAAGCTTTCTTT. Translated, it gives CASGLASTSQGALGTEAFF.